These 11 T cell receptor beta chains were sequenced from one sample in a study of blood T cells in healthy people across ages (dated by TCRdb to 2015 to 2017). Preparation of the library involved 5' RACE. Sequencer: Illumina HiSeq 2500. A second roughly 7 to 11 cycle PCR used a sample-barcoded 5' primer and a J-beta primer mix. TCRdb ran its own pipeline on the public reads, namely fastp trimming at Q25 and MiXCR clone calling, and kept in-frame beta chains. Rows with a matching CDR3 protein are joined into one entry that keeps the most common DNA and genes. The sample has fewer than 1.5 million distinct CDR3 sequences on record, 42% of them singletons. The ten largest clones add up to 7.9% of the sample. The sequenced sample consisted of blood. The origin of the receptors is a woman between 18 and 30 years old in good health.

This sequence joins TRBV20-1 and TRBJ2-4; 8 positions match TRBD1. The end of the DNA aligns better with TRBJ2-7, so the J call may be wrong. Per the germline V gene, CDR1 is DFQATT and CDR2 is SNEGSKA (reference sequence). The CDR3 runs 13 residues. CDR3: CSIGQGAGYEQYF. The CDR3 nucleotides read TGCAGCATAGGGCAGGGGGCTGGGTACGAGCAGTACTTC.

This clonotype has only one observation. The rearrangement joins TRBV20-1 to TRBJ2-7; a weak D match, TRBD1 (7 bases). Trimming pared 8 bases from V and 1 base from J, leaving 15 bases between. This CDR3 spans 13 amino acids. Germline-derived CDR1 and CDR2 are DFQATT and SNEGSKA (reference sequence). The CDR3 sequence is CSPQGGGSYEQYF. The CDR3 DNA is TGCAGTCCCCAGGGGGGTGGATCCTACGAGCAGTACTTC.

With respect to this clonotype: A read error may account for a junction end that differs from germline. The V gene is TRBV7-2, the J gene TRBJ2-7, with 7 bases that match TRBD2. The CDR3 contains 17 residues. Germline V gene data show CDR1 as SGHTA and CDR2 as FQGNSA. The CDR3 coding sequence is TGTGCCAGCAGCCCAGATGGACTAGGGGAGATTTCCTACGGGCAGTACTTC. Its translation: CASSPDGLGEISYGQYF.

This clonotype was seen a handful of times. The chain links TRBV13 to TRBJ2-3, with 8 bases lining up with TRBD2. V shed 5 bases and J 3 bases; nucleotides not matched to a gene: 4. This CDR3 has 14 residues. Germline V gene sequence: CDR1 PRHDT, CDR2 FYEKMQ (reference sequence). The chain's CDR3 is CASSRSGETDTQYF. The CDR3 coding sequence is TGTGCCAGCAGCCGTAGCGGGGAAACAGATACGCAGTATTTT.

This clonotype was detected a few times. The genes are TRBV20-1 and TRBJ2-7; D is unclear. Trimming removed 1 base at V and 5 bases at J, with 9 bases between. Germline V CDR1 and CDR2: DFQATT, SNEGSKA (reference sequence). The CDR3 is made up of 12 amino acids. The CDR3 reads CSARVPSDEQYF. The CDR3 DNA is TGCAGTGCTAGAGTGCCTTCCGACGAGCAGTACTTC.

This clonotype was counted between two and nine times. The chain has TRBV10-3 and TRBJ2-3, with 14 bases matching TRBD2. Germline CDR1 reads ENHRY; CDR2 reads SYGVKD. V dropped 6 bases and J dropped 9; count of bases not matched to a gene: 5. The CDR3 totals 14 residues. The CDR3 coding sequence is TGTGCCATCAGGGGACTAGCGGGAGCATCAACGCAGTATTTT. It is translated as CAIRGLAGASTQYF.

The rearrangement links TRBV12-3 or TRBV12-4 to TRBJ2-4; D tentatively reads TRBD1 or TRBD2 (6 bases each). The V end was cut by 4 bases, the J end by 6 bases, with 16 bases between. The CDR3 extends over 15 amino acids. This CDR3 reads CASSSYREVGNIQYF. CDR3 in DNA: TGTGCCAGCAGTTCTTACAGGGAGGTTGGAAACATTCAGTACTTC.

The CDR3 DNA follows: TGCGCCAGCCGCTACTCCTATAATTCACCCCTCCACTTT. The encoded protein is CASRYSYNSPLHF. The chain links TRBV5-1 to TRBJ1-6; D uncertain. This CDR3 spans 13 amino acids. Between the trimmed V and J ends, which lost 7 bases and 0 bases, there was a span of 5 bases. Looked up from germline, CDR1 is SGHRS and CDR2 is YFSETQ.

This chain links TRBV21-1 with TRBJ1-2. TRBV21-1 is reported as a pseudogene. This CDR3 is 14 amino acids long. In DNA, the CDR3 is TGTGCCAGCAGCAACAACAGGGCCTCCCCTGGCTACACCTTC. Its translation is CASSNNRASPGYTF.

The rearrangement links TRBV12-3 or TRBV12-4 to TRBJ2-5, with 14 bases aligning to TRBD2. CDR3 length: 14 residues. The junction had 8 bases not matched to a gene; V was cut back by 6 bases and J by 11 bases. The CDR3 region is CASRSRGLAGEQYF. The CDR3 bases are TGTGCCAGCAGATCCCGGGGACTAGCGGGAGAGCAGTACTTC.

About this clonotype: A single base separates this from a much larger clone, so it may be a read error. V gene TRBV29-1 combines with J gene TRBJ2-1; D uncertain. Matching the DNA end better, TRBJ2-7 makes the J call doubtful. The CDR3 length is 15 residues. CDR1 and CDR2 from the germline V gene are SQVTM and ANQGSEA. CDR3 in DNA: TGCAGCGTTGTACTGGCGGCCAGCTCCTACAATGAGCAGTACTTC. It translates to CSVVLAASSYNEQYF.